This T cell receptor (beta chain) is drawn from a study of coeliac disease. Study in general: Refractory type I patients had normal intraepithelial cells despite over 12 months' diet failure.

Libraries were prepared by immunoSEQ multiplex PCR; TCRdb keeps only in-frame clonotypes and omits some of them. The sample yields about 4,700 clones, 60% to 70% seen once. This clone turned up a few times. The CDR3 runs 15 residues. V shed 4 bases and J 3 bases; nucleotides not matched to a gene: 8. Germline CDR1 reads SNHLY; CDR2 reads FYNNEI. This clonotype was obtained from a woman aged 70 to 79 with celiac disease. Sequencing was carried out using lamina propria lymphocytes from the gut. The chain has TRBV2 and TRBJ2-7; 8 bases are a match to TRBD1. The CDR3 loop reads CASSAPGTGIYEQYF. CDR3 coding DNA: TGTGCCAGCAGTGCCCCCGGGACAGGTATCTACGAGCAGTACTTC.